Listed here are 10 T cell receptor beta chains from one sample, sequenced in a study of blood T cell repertoires in COVID-19. Sequenced by immunoSEQ multiplex PCR; TCRdb stores in-frame clones only, minus some. The sample has 140,000 to 150,000 clones, about nine tenths seen once. What was sequenced was peripheral blood. These receptors were collected from a man aged 50 to 59 who had recovered from COVID-19.

The chain joins TRBV27 to TRBJ2-1; a possible D gene is TRBD2 (6 bases). The CDR3 has 14 amino acids. Trimming stripped 0 bases from V and 8 bases from J, with 11 bases between. In germline, CDR1 is MNHEY, CDR2 SMNVEV (reference sequence). Here the CDR3 reads CASSLSGGGDEQFF. CDR3 DNA sequence: TGTGCCAGCAGTTTATCGGGGGGTGGCGATGAGCAGTTCTTC.

The chain uses TRBV25-1 and TRBJ1-6, with 10 bases identical to TRBD1. V lost 6 bases, J lost 8 bases, and 10 bases stayed unmatched. The CDR3 loop spans 16 amino acids. Germline V gene lookup returns CDR1 MGHDK and CDR2 SYGVNS. This CDR3 is CASRQSGTGDDSPLHF. In DNA form, the CDR3 reads TGTGCCAGCAGACAATCCGGGACAGGGGACGATTCACCCCTCCACTTT.

The rearrangement uses TRBV10-3 and TRBJ1-1, with 7 bases that match TRBD1. There are 16 residues in the CDR3. Germline CDR1 reads ENHRY; CDR2 reads SYGVKD. V gave up 4 bases and J gave up 1 base; unmatched junction bases: 9. The CDR3 is CAISGMATGKNTEAFF. The CDR3 nucleotides are TGTGCCATCAGTGGGATGGCGACAGGGAAGAACACTGAAGCTTTCTTT.

The V call is TRBV5-5, the J call TRBJ2-7; TRBD1 matches at 8 bases. There are 14 residues in the CDR3. Germline-derived CDR1 and CDR2 are SGHKS and YYEKEE (reference sequence). J lost 5 bases, V lost 1 base, and 5 bases had no gene match. Here the CDR3 reads CASSLSGQDNEQYF. The CDR3 nucleotides are TGTGCCAGCAGCTTGTCGGGACAGGACAACGAGCAGTACTTC.

This sequence joins TRBV2 and TRBJ1-2; 8 bases map to TRBD1. Per germline, CDR1 SNHLY and CDR2 FYNNEI. After removal of 8 bases from V and 6 bases from J, the junction contained 11 bases not matched to a gene. The CDR3 consists of 14 residues. This chain's CDR3 is CASARGQGEDGYTF. CDR3 DNA sequence: TGTGCCAGCGCCCGAGGACAGGGTGAAGATGGCTACACCTTC.

This chain links TRBV5-4 with TRBJ2-3; D gene uncertain. The CDR3 is 13 amino acids. The V gene's germline CDR1 is SGHNT and CDR2 YYREEE (reference sequence). V was shortened by 7 bases and J by 0 bases, with 9 bases between the two germline ends. CDR3 amino acids: CASVGPSTDTQYF. CDR3 coding DNA: TGTGCCAGCGTGGGCCCAAGCACAGATACGCAGTATTTT.

The rearrangement uses TRBV5-4 and TRBJ1-2; D may be TRBD1 (6 bases). V was shortened by 1 base and J by 6 bases, with 16 bases between the two germline ends. This CDR3 spans 15 amino acids. Germline V gene lookup returns CDR1 SGHNT and CDR2 YYREEE (reference sequence). The CDR3 coding sequence is TGTGCCAGCAGCTTGTTTGGCCAAGCAGGGGATGGCTACACCTTC. This encodes CASSLFGQAGDGYTF.

The chain is built from TRBV15 and TRBJ2-2; D is perhaps TRBD1 (6 bases). The CDR3 length is 15 residues. Trimming took off 5 bases at V and 3 bases at J, with 13 bases between the two ends. CDR1 LNHNV and CDR2 YYDKDF come from the germline V gene (reference sequence). CDR3 nucleotides: TGTGCCACCAGCTCCTCGGACAGCCACACCGGGGAGCTGTTTTTT. Protein product: CATSSSDSHTGELFF.

The rearrangement links TRBV9 to TRBJ1-4, with 7 bases fitting TRBD1. Germline assignment: CDR1 SGDLS and CDR2 YYNGEE. The CDR3 contains 14 residues. V lost 3 bases, J lost 6 bases, and 5 bases stayed unmatched. CDR3 DNA: TGTGCCAGCAGCGAGGGGGCGGTTGATGAAAAACTGTTTTTT. It yields the protein CASSEGAVDEKLFF.

The chain recombines TRBV2 with TRBJ1-3; no clear D gene. Germline CDR1 and CDR2: SNHLY and FYNNEI. The CDR3 covers 14 residues. The germline V and J ends were trimmed by 5 bases and 0 bases, with 8 bases remaining between them. CDR3 residues: CASSPRYSGNTIYF. In DNA form, the CDR3 reads TGTGCCAGCAGTCCCAGGTACTCTGGAAACACCATATATTTT.